Listed here are 14 T cell receptor beta chains from one sample, sequenced in a study of blood T cell repertoires in COVID-19. Clones were sequenced by immunoSEQ multiplex PCR, and TCRdb holds only the in-frame ones, with some missing. Among 110,000 to 150,000 clones listed, about 80% were seen once. The sample comprised PBMCs or T cells enriched from blood (not recorded which). These receptors came from a man aged 45-60 years who had recovered from COVID-19.

This chain joins TRBV6-5 and TRBJ2-7; no reliable D call. V was cut by 6 bases and J by 4 bases, with 7 bases left in between. Germline CDR1 reads MNHEY; CDR2 reads SVGAGI. The CDR3 runs 11 residues. The CDR3 DNA sequence: TGTGCCAGCAGAGCATCGTACGAGCAGTACTTC. Amino acids: CASRASYEQYF.

This clone appeared a single time. V and J are TRBV11-2 and TRBJ2-5, with 7 bases that match TRBD1. Germline V CDR1 and CDR2: SGHAT, FQNNGV. There are 16 residues in the CDR3. With V trimmed by 3 bases and J by 1 base, 8 bases remained unmatched. The chain's CDR3 is CASSLVGQEVQETQYF. CDR3 DNA sequence: TGTGCCAGCAGCTTGGTAGGACAGGAAGTCCAAGAGACCCAGTACTTC.

Only one count was recorded for this clone. The genes are TRBV6-6 and TRBJ1-4; TRBD1 matches at 8 bases. V lost 2 bases, J lost 3 bases, and 5 bases stayed unmatched. This CDR3 is built from 16 residues. Per germline, CDR1 MNHNY and CDR2 SVGAGI (reference sequence). The CDR3 coding sequence is TGTGCCAGCAGTTACACAGGGGGAAGTGCTAATGAAAAACTGTTTTTT. It is translated as CASSYTGGSANEKLFF.

This sequence joins TRBV19 and TRBJ2-2, with 10 bases aligning to TRBD1. This CDR3 has 17 amino acids. V was clipped by 3 bases and J by 0 bases; unmatched bases: 4. Germline V gene data show CDR1 as LNHDA and CDR2 as SQIVND (reference sequence). The CDR3 nucleotides are TGTGCCAGTAGTATTCGGGACAGGGGTACGAACACCGGGGAGCTGTTTTTT. Protein: CASSIRDRGTNTGELFF.

This chain joins TRBV19 and TRBJ2-5, with 10 bases fitting TRBD1. The CDR3 spans 15 residues. Germline V gene lookup returns CDR1 LNHDA and CDR2 SQIVND (reference sequence). The V gene end was trimmed by 5 bases and the J gene end by 5 bases; junction bases not matched to a gene: 8. CDR3 residues: CASSPWDRGFETQYF. In DNA form, the CDR3 reads TGTGCCAGTAGTCCCTGGGACAGGGGTTTTGAGACCCAGTACTTC.

The chain joins TRBV28 to TRBJ1-1; 9 nucleotides match TRBD1. The CDR3 loop spans 15 amino acids. The junction had 7 bases not matched to a gene; V was cut back by 8 bases and J by 0 bases. Germline CDR1 reads MDHEN; CDR2 reads SYDVKM. The CDR3 region is CASLDGTGMNTEAFF. The DNA for the CDR3 is TGTGCCAGCCTCGACGGGACAGGGATGAACACTGAAGCTTTCTTT.

Written as DNA, the CDR3 is TGTGCCAGCAGTTACTCGGGGAGCTTAGAGACCCAGTACTTC. Its protein is CASSYSGSLETQYF. The chain carries TRBV6-2 or TRBV6-3 and TRBJ2-5; D possibly corresponds to TRBD2 (5 bases). Germline V gene sequence: CDR1 MNHEY, CDR2 SVGEGT. This CDR3 is built from 14 residues. Trimming cost V 0 bases and J 4 bases, with 9 bases left between them.

The rearrangement joins TRBV6-5 to TRBJ1-4; D might be TRBD1 (6 bases). The CDR3 sequence is 14 residues long. In germline, CDR1 is MNHEY, CDR2 SVGAGI. With 2 bases removed from V and 4 bases from J, the gap between germline ends came to 8 bases. The CDR3 DNA follows: TGTGCCAGCAGTTACGGCAGGGGTAATGAAAAACTGTTTTTT. It translates to CASSYGRGNEKLFF.

The chain carries TRBV29-1 and TRBJ2-7, with 8 bases lining up with TRBD1. With 4 bases clipped from V and 5 bases from J, the junction kept 4 bases outside the gene matches. The CDR3 consists of 12 residues. Germline V CDR1 and CDR2: SQVTM, ANQGSEA. The CDR3 is CSVVAGGNEQYF. The DNA of the CDR3 is TGCAGCGTTGTGGCAGGGGGCAACGAGCAGTACTTC.

This chain links TRBV11-2 with TRBJ2-2; 12 bases are shared with TRBD2. Germline lookup yields CDR1 SGHAT and CDR2 FQNNGV. The V gene end was trimmed by 4 bases and the J gene end by 0 bases; junction bases not matched to a gene: 9. The CDR3 runs to 19 residues. The CDR3 DNA sequence: TGTGCCAGCAGCTCGGGGCCTCTAGCGGGGGGGACGAACACCGGGGAGCTGTTTTTT. Residues: CASSSGPLAGGTNTGELFF. Full variable domain (rest looked up from reference TRBV11-2 and TRBJ2-2): EAGVAQSPRYKIIEKRQSVAFWCNPISGHATLYWYQQILGQGPKLLIQFQNNGVVDDSQLPKDRFSAERLKGVDSTLKIQPAKLEDSAVYLCASSSGPLAGGTNTGELFFGEGSRLTVL.

The chain links TRBV7-2 to TRBJ2-5, with a weak D call TRBD1 (6 bases). The CDR3 is made up of 14 amino acids. CDR1 is SGHTA and CDR2 is FQGNSA in the germline V gene. The germline V and J ends were trimmed by 3 bases and 4 bases, with 12 bases remaining between them. CDR3 amino acids: CASSLGQRGETQYF. Written as DNA, the CDR3 is TGTGCCAGCAGCTTGGGACAACGGGGAGAGACCCAGTACTTC.

The gene calls are TRBV2 and TRBJ2-2; weak D call: TRBD2 (6 bases). Trimming cost V 6 bases and J 7 bases, with 9 bases left between them. Per the germline V gene, CDR1 is SNHLY and CDR2 is FYNNEI. CDR3 size: 12 residues. In DNA form, the CDR3 reads TGTGCCAGCAGGGCGCGGGACGGGGAGCTGTTTTTT. Its protein is CASRARDGELFF.

This clone was seen once. The V call is TRBV7-9, the J call TRBJ2-1; D is possibly TRBD1 (5 bases). Germline V lookup: CDR1 SEHNR, CDR2 FQNEAQ (reference sequence). The CDR3 extends over 13 amino acids. Trimming left V 1 base short and J 8 bases short, with 9 bases between. The CDR3 sequence is CASSLDRIYEQFF. For the CDR3, the DNA is TGTGCCAGCAGCTTAGACAGGATCTATGAGCAGTTCTTC.

The chain's CDR3 is CASSPTWTSSPGELFF. The CDR3 bases are TGCGCCAGCAGCCCAACGTGGACTAGCAGCCCCGGGGAGCTGTTTTTT. The chain links TRBV4-3 to TRBJ2-2, with 8 bases aligning to TRBD2. The CDR3 runs 16 residues. In germline, CDR1 is LGHNA, CDR2 YSLEER. V dropped 4 bases and J dropped 6; count of bases not matched to a gene: 10.